One sample yielded the 22 T cell receptor beta chains listed below, sequenced in a study of graft-versus-host responses after intestinal transplantation. This table comes from immunoSEQ multiplex PCR, and its TCRdb copy is limited to in-frame clones, with some not included. The data show roughly 120,000 clones, about 93% seen once. The antigens for these receptors are not known. The source was unstimulated CD4+ T cells sorted from spleen or lymph node cells, collected before intestinal transplant. These receptors originate from a human donor who received an intestinal transplant.

This clone has only one observation. The chain couples TRBV6-5 to TRBJ2-1; D unclear. V dropped 6 bases and J dropped 5 bases, with 5 bases sitting between them. The CDR3 contains 11 residues. CDR1 is MNHEY and CDR2 is SVGAGI in the germline V gene. The CDR3 sequence is CASRDNNEQFF. CDR3 in DNA: TGTGCCAGCAGAGACAACAATGAGCAGTTCTTC.

The chain carries TRBV6-6 and TRBJ1-1, with 8 bases identical to TRBD1. The V gene end was trimmed by 4 bases and the J gene end by 8 bases; junction bases not matched to a gene: 6. The CDR3 extends over 13 amino acids. Germline V CDR1 and CDR2: MNHNY, SVGAGI (reference sequence). The CDR3 region has the DNA TGTGCCAGCAGTTTCACAGGGGGAAGGGAAGCTTTCTTT. Its protein product is CASSFTGGREAFF.

The rearrangement uses TRBV19 and TRBJ2-7; 9 positions agree with TRBD1. Germline CDR1 reads LNHDA; CDR2 reads SQIVND (reference sequence). The CDR3 is 14 residues long. The junction had 9 bases not matched to a gene; V was cut back by 9 bases and J by 3 bases. Written as DNA, the CDR3 is TGTGCCAGCAAAAACAGGGGGCGGAACTACGAGCAGTACTTC. This translates into CASKNRGRNYEQYF.

V gene TRBV5-1 combines with J gene TRBJ2-7; perhaps TRBD2 as D (6 bases). Germline CDR1 and CDR2: SGHRS and YFSETQ. This CDR3 has 15 residues. The germline V and J ends were trimmed by 0 bases and 5 bases, with 15 bases remaining between them. The CDR3 nucleotides are TGCGCCAGCAGCTTGGCAGTGACTAGGGCCCACGAGCAGTACTTC. It yields the protein CASSLAVTRAHEQYF.

J is TRBJ2-7 and V is TRBV6-1; D unresolved. The CDR3 contains 13 residues. The ends were cut back, 8 bases at V and 3 bases at J, with 14 bases in the middle. Germline V CDR1 and CDR2: MNHNS, SASEGT. CDR3: CASGRDLSYEQYF. The DNA for the CDR3 is TGTGCCAGCGGTCGCGACTTAAGCTACGAGCAGTACTTC.

The V call is TRBV5-1, the J call TRBJ2-5; 13 nucleotides match TRBD2. The ends lost 0 bases at V and 11 bases at J; junction bases unmatched: 10. Germline V gives CDR1 SGHRS, CDR2 YFSETQ. The CDR3 loop spans 16 amino acids. CDR3: CASSLELAGGPGKQYF. The CDR3 region has the DNA TGCGCCAGCAGCTTGGAACTAGCGGGAGGGCCGGGCAAGCAGTACTTC.

CDR3 DNA: TGCGCCAGCAGCATAGGACTAGCGGGAGGGCCGATGCTTTCCGAGCAGTACTTC. The encoded protein is CASSIGLAGGPMLSEQYF. The chain carries TRBV5-1 and TRBJ2-7, with 15 positions matching TRBD2. The germline V gene has CDR1 SGHRS and CDR2 YFSETQ. CDR3 length: 18 residues. The V and J ends lost 4 bases and 6 bases, in that order; junction bases with no gene match: 14.

The chain combines TRBV28 with TRBJ2-7; the D gene is possibly TRBD2 (6 bases). This CDR3 comprises 14 residues. Trimming pared 5 bases from V and 4 bases from J, leaving 15 bases between. The germline gives CDR1 MDHEN, CDR2 SYDVKM. In DNA form, the CDR3 reads TGTGCCAGCAGTCCCCCGGGGAGGCCTTACGAGCAGTACTTC. Translated, it gives CASSPPGRPYEQYF.

V and J are TRBV7-2 and TRBJ1-5; D remains ambiguous. The CDR3 has 13 amino acids. CDR1 is SGHTA, CDR2 FQGNSA, per germline. V lost 1 base to trimming and J lost 5 bases, with 6 bases between them. The CDR3 spells CASSLVGHQPQHF. CDR3 nucleotide sequence: TGTGCCAGCAGCTTAGTCGGGCATCAGCCCCAGCATTTT. The full variable domain, with the rest looked up from reference TRBV7-2 and TRBJ1-5, is GAGVSQSPSNKVTEKGKDVELRCDPISGHTALYWYRQSLGQGLEFLIYFQGNSAPDKSGLPSDRFSAERTGGSVSTLTIQRTQQEDSAVYLCASSLVGHQPQHFGDGTRLSIL.

The V gene is TRBV7-6, the J gene TRBJ2-2; either TRBD1 or TRBD2 may supply D (5 bases each). In germline, CDR1 is SGHVS, CDR2 FNYEAQ. V was clipped by 1 base and J by 6 bases, with 15 bases between them. The CDR3 covers 16 residues. The CDR3 sequence: CASSLGAGTGSGELFF. DNA for the CDR3: TGTGCCAGCAGCTTAGGAGCAGGGACGGGTTCCGGGGAGCTGTTTTTT.

Regarding this clone: The junction does not match germline at one end; this may be a read error. The rearrangement links TRBV7-7 to TRBJ2-3; D is undetermined. The germline gives CDR1 SSHAT, CDR2 FNYEAQ (reference sequence). This CDR3 has 15 amino acids. The CDR3 here is CASSLGLSSTDTQYF. In DNA form, the CDR3 reads TGTGCTAGCAGCTTAGGATTATCGAGCACAGATACGCAGTATTTT.

This clone has a single count. The rearrangement joins TRBV15 to TRBJ2-5; 8 nucleotides align to TRBD1. The CDR3 sequence is 17 residues long. The germline V gene has CDR1 LNHNV and CDR2 YYDKDF (reference sequence). V trimming: 1 base; J trimming: 2 bases; junction bases outside the gene matches: 9. In DNA form, the CDR3 reads TGTGCCACCAGCAGAGCTAGACAGGGGACCTTACAAGAGACCCAGTACTTC. Protein sequence: CATSRARQGTLQETQYF.

The chain couples TRBV6-4 to TRBJ2-1, with TRBD2 identical over 13 bases. The CDR3 length is 16 residues. V lost 2 bases and J lost 7; bases outside the gene matches: 5. Germline CDR1 reads MRHNA; CDR2 reads SNTAGT. The CDR3 DNA follows: TGTGCCAGCAGTGACGTAGGGACTAGCGGGATGAATGAGCAGTTCTTC. Its protein is CASSDVGTSGMNEQFF.

The chain uses TRBV14 and TRBJ2-1; 9 positions agree with TRBD2. Germline CDR1 SGHDN, CDR2 FVKESK. V was clipped by 4 bases and J by 6 bases; unmatched bases: 10. The CDR3 has 16 amino acids. The CDR3 DNA follows: TGTGCCAGCAGCCGCGGACTAGCGAGATCGGGCAATGAGCAGTTCTTC. This sequence encodes CASSRGLARSGNEQFF.

A few counts support this clone. The chain combines TRBV6-5 with TRBJ2-3, with 9 bases matching TRBD2. The CDR3 covers 12 residues. Germline CDR1 and CDR2: MNHEY and SVGAGI. The CDR3 reads CASGSVPDTQYF. The DNA for the CDR3 is TGTGCTAGCGGGAGTGTCCCAGATACGCAGTATTTT.

The chain recombines TRBV7-3 with TRBJ1-1; D is unresolved. The CDR3 has 13 amino acids. Germline V CDR1 and CDR2: SGHTA, FQGTGA. The V end was cut by 5 bases, the J end by 0 bases, with 7 bases between. CDR3 in DNA: TGTGCCAGCAGCAGAGACATGAACACTGAAGCTTTCTTT. Residues: CASSRDMNTEAFF.

This sequence joins TRBV2 and TRBJ2-7; possibly TRBD2 for D (6 bases). This CDR3 spans 12 amino acids. The germline gives CDR1 SNHLY, CDR2 FYNNEI. V was shortened by 10 bases and J by 2 bases, with 12 bases between the two germline ends. DNA for the CDR3: TGTGCCACCACGGACTATCCCTACGAGCAGTACTTC. Protein product: CATTDYPYEQYF.

The V and J genes are TRBV6-1 and TRBJ1-5; D might be TRBD1 (6 bases). This CDR3 spans 13 amino acids. Germline V CDR1 and CDR2: MNHNS, SASEGT. Trimming removed 11 bases at V and 1 base at J, with 12 bases between. This CDR3 is CAGTTGSNQPQHF. Written as DNA, the CDR3 is TGTGCCGGAACAACAGGGAGCAATCAGCCCCAGCATTTT.

The chain is built from TRBV6-1 and TRBJ2-7; 8 bases match TRBD2. CDR1 is MNHNS and CDR2 is SASEGT in the germline V gene. This CDR3 is 12 amino acids long. V shed 5 bases and J 5 bases; nucleotides not matched to a gene: 2. The CDR3 DNA follows: TGTGCCAGCAGTCCGACTAGCGACGAGCAGTACTTC. Its protein is CASSPTSDEQYF.

The rearrangement joins TRBV7-9 to TRBJ2-3; a weak D match, TRBD1 (5 bases). V shed 5 bases and J shed 1 base, with 19 bases lying between them. The CDR3 is 17 residues long. Germline assignment: CDR1 SEHNR and CDR2 FQNEAQ (reference sequence). The CDR3 protein is CASSLSLLAGRTDTQYF. In DNA, the CDR3 is TGTGCCAGCAGCCTTAGTTTGTTAGCAGGGCGCACAGATACGCAGTATTTT. The full variable domain, rest sourced from reference TRBV7-9 and TRBJ2-3, is DTGVSQNPRHKITKRGQNVTFRCDPISEHNRLYWYRQTLGQGPEFLTYFQNEAQLEKSRLLSDRFSAERPKGSFSTLEIQRTEQGDSAMYLCASSLSLLAGRTDTQYFGPGTRLTVL.

The gene calls are TRBV19 and TRBJ2-7; TRBD2 aligns across 15 bases. Losses at the gene ends were 5 bases for V and 4 bases for J; bases not matched to a gene: 3. CDR1 LNHDA and CDR2 SQIVND come from the germline V gene (reference sequence). This CDR3 has 15 amino acids. The CDR3 spells CASSPGTSGRYEQYF. The CDR3 coding sequence is TGTGCCAGTAGTCCGGGGACTAGCGGGAGGTACGAGCAGTACTTC.

This clone showed up just once. J is TRBJ1-1 and V is TRBV28, with a possible D match to TRBD1 (5 bases). The V gene's germline CDR1 is MDHEN and CDR2 SYDVKM. The CDR3 runs 16 residues. V lost 5 bases and J lost 3, with 19 bases in between. The CDR3 nucleotides read TGTGCCAGCAGTACCACAAGACGGGGACCTTACACTGAAGCTTTCTTT. Its protein product is CASSTTRRGPYTEAFF.